This paragraph covers one T cell receptor beta chain sequence. Patients at the Seattle site were enrolled during active infection and followed longitudinally. This entry belongs to a study of blood T cell repertoires in COVID-19. Repertoires were generated with immunoSEQ multiplex PCR, while TCRdb's copy carries only in-frame clones and drops some. Altogether about 230,000 clones are present, 65% to 90% being singletons, with the ten largest covering under 14%. Germline-derived CDR1 and CDR2 are SQVTM and ANQGSEA. This CDR3 region has 15 residues. Between the trimmed V and J ends, which lost 4 bases and 5 bases, there was a span of 20 bases.

The receptor's source is a man aged 50-60 years with COVID-19, enrolled during active disease. The chain recombines TRBV29-1 with TRBJ2-5, with D perhaps TRBD1 (7 bases). The sequencing input was peripheral blood. CDR3 sequence reads: CSVVEAGGIRETQYF. For the CDR3, the DNA is TGCAGCGTTGTTGAGGCAGGGGGGATTCGGGAGACCCAGTACTTC.